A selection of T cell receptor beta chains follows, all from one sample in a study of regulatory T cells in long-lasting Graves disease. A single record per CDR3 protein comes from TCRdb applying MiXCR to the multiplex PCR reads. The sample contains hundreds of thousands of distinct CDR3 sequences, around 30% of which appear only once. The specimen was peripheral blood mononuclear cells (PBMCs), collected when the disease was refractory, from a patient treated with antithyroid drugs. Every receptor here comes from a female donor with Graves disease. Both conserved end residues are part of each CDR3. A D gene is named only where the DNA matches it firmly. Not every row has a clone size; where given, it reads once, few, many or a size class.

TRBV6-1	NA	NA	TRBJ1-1	CASGRIMNTEAFF	TGTGCCAGCGGACGAATCATGAACACTGAAGCTTTCTTT
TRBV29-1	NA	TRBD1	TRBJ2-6	CSVPEFGTGGTGANVLTF	TGCAGCGTTCCGGAATTCGGGACAGGGGGCACTGGGGCCAACGTCCTGACTTTC
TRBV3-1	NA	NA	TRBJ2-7	CASSHGRGYEQYF	TGTGCCAGCAGCCACGGGAGAGGGTACGAGCAGTACTTC
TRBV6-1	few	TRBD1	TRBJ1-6	CASTRGQVQSPLHF	TGTGCCAGCACGAGAGGACAGGTGCAATCACCCCTCCACTTT
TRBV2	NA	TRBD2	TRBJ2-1	CASRNGRADYNEQFF	TGTGCCAGCAGGAACGGGAGGGCCGATTACAATGAGCAGTTCTTC
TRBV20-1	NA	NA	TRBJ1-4	CSAQSRYGNEKLFF	TGCAGTGCCCAGTCGAGATACGGTAATGAAAAACTGTTTTTT
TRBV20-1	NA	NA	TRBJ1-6	CSARDQRGGANSPLHF	TGCAGTGCTAGAGACCAAAGAGGGGGGGCGAATTCACCCCTCCACTTT
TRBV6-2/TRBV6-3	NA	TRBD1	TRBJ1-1	CASTRGQGTEAFF	TGTGCCAGCACCCGGGGACAGGGCACTGAAGCTTTCTTT
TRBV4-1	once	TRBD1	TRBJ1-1	CASSQGTGGGNTEAFF	TGCGCCAGCAGCCAAGGGACAGGGGGCGGAAACACTGAAGCTTTCTTT
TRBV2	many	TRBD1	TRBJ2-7	CASSGTGLDFYEQYF	TGTGCCAGCAGTGGGACAGGCTTAGATTTCTACGAGCAGTACTTC
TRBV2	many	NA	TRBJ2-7	CASSDPRGSLYEQYF	TGTGCCAGCAGTGACCCCAGGGGTAGCCTCTACGAGCAGTACTTC
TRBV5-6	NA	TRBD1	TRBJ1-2	CASSVTGGSGYGYTF	TGTGCCAGCAGCGTTACAGGGGGCTCCGGCTATGGCTACACCTTC
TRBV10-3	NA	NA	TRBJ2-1	CAISESMVRSEQFF	TGTGCCATCAGTGAGTCGATGGTGAGGAGTGAGCAGTTCTTC
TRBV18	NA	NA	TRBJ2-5	CASSPPNQETQYF	TGTGCCAGCTCACCACCGAACCAAGAGACCCAGTACTTC
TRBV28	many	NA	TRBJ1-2	CASRSSGYTF	TGTGCCAGCAGAAGTTCTGGCTACACCTTC
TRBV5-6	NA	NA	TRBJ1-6	CASSLDRFNSPLHF	TGTGCCAGCAGCCTGGATAGATTTAATTCACCCCTCCACTTT
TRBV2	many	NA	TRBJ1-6	CASSEVSGVTPLHF	TGTGCCAGCAGTGAGGTCAGCGGGGTCACACCCCTCCACTTT
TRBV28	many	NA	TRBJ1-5	CASSVDSSNQPQHF	TGTGCCAGCAGTGTGGACAGCTCCAATCAGCCCCAGCATTTT
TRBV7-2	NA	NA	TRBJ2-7	CASSLSGGMGSYGQYF	TGTGCCAGCAGCTTATCGGGCGGAATGGGTTCCTACGGGCAGTACTTC
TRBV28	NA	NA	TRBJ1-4	CASSISTSSGAGKLFF	TGTGCCAGCAGTATCTCCACTTCCTCGGGGGCTGGAAAACTGTTTTTT
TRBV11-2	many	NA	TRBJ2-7	CASRQGRTADYEQYF	TGTGCCAGCAGGCAAGGTAGGACAGCGGACTACGAGCAGTACTTC
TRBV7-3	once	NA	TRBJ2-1	CASSLGGGADNEQFF	TGTGCCAGCAGCTTAGGCGGGGGCGCGGACAATGAGCAGTTCTTC
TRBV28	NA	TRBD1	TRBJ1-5	CASTIRGFQPQHF	TGTGCCAGCACGATCAGGGGGTTTCAGCCCCAGCATTTT
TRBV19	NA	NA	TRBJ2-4	CASSISQGLGKNIQYF	TGTGCCAGTAGTATTAGCCAGGGATTGGGGAAAAACATTCAGTACTTC
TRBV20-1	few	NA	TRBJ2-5	CSARDRRERETQYF	TGCAGTGCTAGAGATCGGAGGGAGAGAGAGACCCAGTACTTC
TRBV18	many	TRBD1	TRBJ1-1	CASSPKQGTEAFF	TGTGCCAGCTCACCGAAACAGGGGACTGAAGCTTTCTTT
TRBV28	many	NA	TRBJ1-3	CASSLGLGGGTGNTIYF	TGTGCCAGCAGTCTCGGACTGGGAGGGGGAACTGGAAACACCATATATTTT
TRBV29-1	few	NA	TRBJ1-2	CSVLPREEVYGYTF	TGCAGCGTACTACCGAGGGAGGAAGTATATGGCTACACCTTC
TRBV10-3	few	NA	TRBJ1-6	CASSYSSSYNSPLHF	TGTGCCAGCAGTTACTCATCCTCCTATAATTCACCCCTCCACTTT
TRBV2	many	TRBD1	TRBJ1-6	CASSEYLGQGNPLHF	TGTGCCAGCAGTGAATACCTGGGACAGGGGAACCCCCTCCACTTT
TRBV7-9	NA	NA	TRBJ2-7	CASNRGPGSEQYF	TGTGCCAGCAACAGGGGCCCCGGGAGCGAGCAGTACTTC
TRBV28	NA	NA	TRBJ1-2	CAVDGPGGYTF	TGTGCCGTGGACGGCCCCGGTGGCTACACCTTC
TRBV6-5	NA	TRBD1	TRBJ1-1	CASSYSRLQGTEAFF	TGTGCCAGCAGTTACTCCCGCTTACAGGGGACTGAAGCTTTCTTT
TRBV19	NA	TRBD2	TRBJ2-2	CASSPLAGGPSGELFF	TGTGCCAGTAGTCCACTAGCGGGAGGGCCCAGCGGGGAGCTGTTTTTT
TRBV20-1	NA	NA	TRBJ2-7	CSARDWTDYEQYF	TGCAGTGCTAGAGACTGGACGGACTACGAGCAGTACTTC
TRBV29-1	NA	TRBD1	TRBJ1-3	CSVDIGTGGQAIYF	TGCAGCGTTGACATCGGGACAGGGGGACAGGCCATATATTTT
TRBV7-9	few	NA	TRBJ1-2	CASSLASGLYGYTF	TGTGCCAGCAGCTTAGCTTCGGGGCTCTATGGCTACACCTTC
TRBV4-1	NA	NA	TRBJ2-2	CASSRITGTTGELFF	TGCGCCAGCAGCCGAATAACAGGGACCACCGGGGAGCTGTTTTTT
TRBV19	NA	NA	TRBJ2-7	CASSPGDKYYEQYF	TGTGCCAGTAGTCCGGGGGACAAGTACTACGAGCAGTACTTC
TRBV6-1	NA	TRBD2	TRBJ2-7	CASSRLAGGGAYEQYF	TGTGCCAGCAGTAGACTAGCGGGAGGAGGGGCCTACGAGCAGTACTTC
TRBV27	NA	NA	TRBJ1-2	CANTAPGSLRGYTF	TGTGCCAACACCGCTCCTGGGTCCCTCCGGGGCTACACCTTC
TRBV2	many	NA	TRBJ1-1	CASSERSVTEAFF	TGTGCCAGCAGTGAACGCAGCGTCACTGAAGCTTTCTTT
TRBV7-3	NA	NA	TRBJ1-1	CASRRDGEGEAFF	TGTGCCAGCAGAAGGGACGGCGAGGGAGAAGCTTTCTTT
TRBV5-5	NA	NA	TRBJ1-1	CASRSPAGNTEAFF	TGCGCCAGCAGATCCCCTGCAGGGAACACTGAAGCTTTCTTT
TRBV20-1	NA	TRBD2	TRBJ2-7	CSVTSGSYEQYF	TGCAGTGTGACTAGCGGGAGCTACGAGCAGTACTTC
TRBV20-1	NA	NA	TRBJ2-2	CSAQARGNTGELFF	TGCAGTGCTCAGGCTAGAGGGAACACCGGGGAGCTGTTTTTT
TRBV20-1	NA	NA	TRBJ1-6	CSASPTGPGISPLHF	TGCAGTGCTAGTCCCACAGGGCCGGGCATTTCACCCCTCCACTTT
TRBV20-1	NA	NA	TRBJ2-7	CSARDQGGMHEQYF	TGCAGTGCTAGAGATCAGGGCGGGATGCACGAGCAGTACTTC